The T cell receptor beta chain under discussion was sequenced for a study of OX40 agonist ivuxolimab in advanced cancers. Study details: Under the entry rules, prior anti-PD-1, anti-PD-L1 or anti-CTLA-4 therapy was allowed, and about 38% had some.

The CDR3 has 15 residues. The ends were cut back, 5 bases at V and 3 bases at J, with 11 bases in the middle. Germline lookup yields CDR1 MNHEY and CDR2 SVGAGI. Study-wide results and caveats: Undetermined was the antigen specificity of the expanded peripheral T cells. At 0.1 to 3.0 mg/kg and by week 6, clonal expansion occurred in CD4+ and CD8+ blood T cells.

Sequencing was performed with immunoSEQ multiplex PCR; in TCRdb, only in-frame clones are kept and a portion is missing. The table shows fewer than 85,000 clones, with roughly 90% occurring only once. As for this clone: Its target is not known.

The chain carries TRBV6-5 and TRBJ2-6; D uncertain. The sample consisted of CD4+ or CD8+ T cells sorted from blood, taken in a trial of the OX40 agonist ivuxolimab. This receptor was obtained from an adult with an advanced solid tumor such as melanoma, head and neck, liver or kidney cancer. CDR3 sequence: CASSQDHSGANVLTF. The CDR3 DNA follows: TGTGCCAGCAGTCAGGACCACAGTGGGGCCAACGTCCTGACTTTC.